A single sample is the source of the 32 T cell receptor beta chains below, sequenced in a study of cytotoxic CD8 clonotypes in ibrutinib-treated CLL. Clones were sequenced by immunoSEQ multiplex PCR, and TCRdb holds only the in-frame ones, with some missing. This sample has around 33,000 clones, with more than 65% found just once. Sample: PBMCs, taken before ibrutinib treatment. The source is a human donor with chronic lymphocytic leukemia.

Concerning this clone: At one end, the junction sequence differs from germline, possibly due to a read error. The chain combines TRBV28 with TRBJ2-7; 10 bases map to TRBD1. CDR3 size: 12 residues. CDR1 is MDHEN, CDR2 SYDVKM, per germline. The CDR3: CASKTGGLGMVF. The CDR3 DNA is TGTGCCAGCAAGACAGGGGGCCTAGGTATGGTCTTC. The full variable domain, rest sourced from reference TRBV28 and TRBJ2-7, is DVKVTQSSRYLVKRTGEKVFLECVQDMDHENMFWYRQDPGLGLRLIYFSYDVKMKEKGDIPEGYSVSREKKERFSLILESASTNQTSMYLCASKTGGLGMVFGPGTRLTVT.

The chain combines TRBV6-6 with TRBJ2-3; D not certain. The CDR3 is 12 amino acids. Per germline, CDR1 MNHNY and CDR2 SVGAGI (reference sequence). V lost 7 bases and J lost 0, with 5 bases in between. Here the CDR3 DNA reads TGTGCCAGCATGGCTAGCACAGATACGCAGTATTTT. It encodes CASMASTDTQYF.

In this sample, this clone turned up a few times. The gene calls are TRBV19 and TRBJ2-6, with 9 bases identical to TRBD1. CDR3 length equals 17 residues. V trimming: 6 bases; J trimming: 0 bases; junction bases outside the gene matches: 6. CDR1 LNHDA and CDR2 SQIVND come from the germline V gene (reference sequence). CDR3 in DNA: TGTGCCAGTAGCTCAATGACAGGGGGCTCTGGGGCCAACGTCCTGACTTTC. Encoded protein: CASSSMTGGSGANVLTF. The full variable domain, its missing parts supplied by reference TRBV19 and TRBJ2-6, is DGGITQSPKYLFRKEGQNVTLSCEQNLNHDAMYWYRQDPGQGLRLIYYSQIVNDFQKGDIAEGYSVSREKKESFPLTVTSAQKNPTAFYLCASSSMTGGSGANVLTFGAGSRLTVL.

V and J are TRBV6-6 and TRBJ2-1, with 8 bases matching TRBD2. The trim removed 7 bases at V and 10 bases at J, leaving 3 bases unmatched. CDR1 is MNHNY, CDR2 SVGAGI, per germline (reference sequence). The CDR3 is 11 amino acids. CDR3 sequence reads: CASMTGGEQFF. In DNA, the CDR3 is TGTGCCAGCATGACGGGGGGGGAGCAGTTCTTC.

This clone was seen just once. This chain connects TRBV28 to TRBJ2-2, with a weak D call TRBD1 (6 bases). Between the trimmed V and J ends, which lost 1 base and 5 bases, there was a span of 14 bases. The CDR3 covers 16 residues. Germline CDR1 reads MDHEN; CDR2 reads SYDVKM. CDR3 nucleotide sequence: TGTGCCAGCAGTTTATCGGGCCGAACAGGGACCGGGGAGCTGTTTTTT. Translated, it gives CASSLSGRTGTGELFF.

This clone was recorded a few times. V and J are TRBV7-9 and TRBJ1-6, with no clear D. The CDR3 contains 12 residues. In germline, CDR1 is SEHNR, CDR2 FQNEAQ (reference sequence). Trimming took off 0 bases at V and 8 bases at J, with 2 bases between the two ends. The CDR3 here is CASSLADSPLHF. The CDR3 DNA follows: TGTGCCAGCAGCTTAGCGGATTCACCCCTCCACTTT.

The genes are TRBV28 and TRBJ1-2; D is perhaps TRBD1 (5 bases). V lost 1 base and J lost 7, with 10 bases in between. Germline-derived CDR1 and CDR2 are MDHEN and SYDVKM. The CDR3 covers 13 residues. CDR3 nucleotide sequence: TGTGCCAGCAGTTTATTCCGGACAAGTGGCTACACCTTC. Amino acids: CASSLFRTSGYTF.

The chain uses TRBV4-3 and TRBJ2-7; 11 nucleotides match TRBD2. The CDR3 runs 15 residues. V shed 2 bases and J 3 bases; nucleotides not matched to a gene: 3. Germline values: CDR1 LGHNA, CDR2 YSLEER. The DNA for the CDR3 is TGCGCCAGCAGCCAAATAGCGGGAGGGCGCTACGAGCAGTACTTC. The encoded protein is CASSQIAGGRYEQYF.

This chain uses TRBV28 with TRBJ2-5; possible D gene TRBD2, 6 bases. The V end was cut by 8 bases, the J end by 3 bases, with 13 bases between. The CDR3 is 13 residues long. Per germline, CDR1 MDHEN and CDR2 SYDVKM. CDR3 in DNA: TGTGCCAGCTTGCTATGGGGGGAAGAGACCCAGTACTTC. It encodes CASLLWGEETQYF.

The chain joins TRBV19 to TRBJ2-2, with 8 bases aligning to TRBD2. Trimming removed 10 bases from V and 0 bases from J; junction bases left unmatched: 10. The CDR3 consists of 16 residues. Looked up from germline, CDR1 is LNHDA and CDR2 is SQIVND (reference sequence). Written as DNA, the CDR3 is TGTGCCACGGGCGGGGGGCCGTTCGCGAACACCGGGGAGCTGTTTTTT. Protein: CATGGGPFANTGELFF.

This chain links TRBV28 with TRBJ2-7; possibly TRBD2 for D (5 bases). Per the germline V gene, CDR1 is MDHEN and CDR2 is SYDVKM. The CDR3 is 12 amino acids. Trimming pared 4 bases from V and 4 bases from J, leaving 8 bases between. The CDR3 spells CASSSDSYEQYF. Here the CDR3 DNA reads TGTGCCAGCAGTTCGGACTCATACGAGCAGTACTTC.

The chain carries TRBV11-1 and TRBJ1-2; D possibly corresponds to TRBD1 (5 bases). CDR3 length: 14 amino acids. Germline CDR1 is SGHAT and CDR2 is FQDESV (reference sequence). Trimming took off 0 bases at V and 4 bases at J, with 9 bases between the two ends. CDR3 residues: CASSLARGAYGYTF. CDR3 nucleotides: TGTGCCAGCAGCTTAGCGCGGGGCGCCTATGGCTACACCTTC.

The chain carries TRBV11-3 and TRBJ2-2; no clear D. The CDR3 spans 12 residues. Germline V CDR1 and CDR2: SGHNT, YENEEA. Trimming removed 5 bases at V and 5 bases at J, with 6 bases between. The CDR3 loop reads CASSPRTGELFF. The CDR3 coding sequence is TGTGCCAGCAGCCCCCGGACCGGGGAGCTGTTTTTT.

This clone was counted between two and nine times. V is TRBV5-4 and J is TRBJ2-6, with D hard to call. This CDR3 comprises 16 residues. Between the trimmed V and J ends, which lost 5 bases and 2 bases, there was a span of 14 bases. The germline V gene encodes CDR1 SGHNT and CDR2 YYREEE (reference sequence). The CDR3, as DNA: TGTGCCAGCAGTAACACGCAGGCCACTGGGGCCAACGTCCTGACTTTC. Translated: CASSNTQATGANVLTF.

CDR3 protein: CASSPGLLNEQFF. The CDR3 DNA reads TGTGCCAGCAGCCCGGGACTCCTCAATGAGCAGTTCTTC. This chain joins TRBV7-2 and TRBJ2-1; TRBD2 is a possible D gene (6 bases). The CDR3 has 13 residues. V lost 5 bases and J 6 bases, leaving 11 bases between the germline ends. CDR1 is SGHTA, CDR2 FQGNSA, per germline.

For the CDR3, the DNA is TGTGCCAGCAGTTCGGCAGACAGACCCTACGAGCAGTACTTC. Translation gives CASSSADRPYEQYF. V is TRBV28 and J is TRBJ2-7; weak D call: TRBD1 (5 bases). Between the trimmed V and J ends, which lost 4 bases and 2 bases, there was a span of 12 bases. The CDR3 loop spans 14 amino acids. CDR1 is MDHEN, CDR2 SYDVKM, per germline.

This sequence joins TRBV5-5 and TRBJ2-7; TRBD1 matches 7 bases. CDR1 and CDR2 from the germline V gene are SGHKS and YYEKEE (reference sequence). The J segment lost 7 bases and the V segment lost 3 bases, leaving 4 bases of the junction unmatched. This CDR3 has 12 amino acids. The CDR3 bases are TGTGCCAGCAGCTATACAGGGGAGGAGCAGTACTTC. Translation gives CASSYTGEEQYF.

The chain has TRBV20-1 and TRBJ1-1; no reliable D call. Trimming took off 8 bases at V and 3 bases at J, with 10 bases between the two ends. Germline-derived CDR1 and CDR2 are DFQATT and SNEGSKA (reference sequence). The CDR3 is made up of 11 amino acids. This CDR3 is CSLRTYTEAFF. The CDR3 DNA reads as TGCAGTCTCCGGACTTACACTGAAGCTTTCTTT.

The V gene is TRBV7-2, the J gene TRBJ1-5; D gene unclear. Looked up from germline, CDR1 is SGHTA and CDR2 is FQGNSA. There are 15 residues in the CDR3. With 6 bases removed from V and 5 bases from J, the gap between germline ends came to 17 bases. The CDR3 DNA reads TGTGCCAGCAGTCAATGGGTGGGTGTGGATCAGCCCCAGCATTTT. This codes for CASSQWVGVDQPQHF. The full variable domain, in which reference TRBV7-2 and TRBJ1-5 provide the parts outside the CDR3, is GAGVSQSPSNKVTEKGKDVELRCDPISGHTALYWYRQSLGQGLEFLIYFQGNSAPDKSGLPSDRFSAERTGGSVSTLTIQRTQQEDSAVYLCASSQWVGVDQPQHFGDGTRLSIL.

This clone was counted a single time. This chain uses TRBV5-1 with TRBJ2-3; 8 positions match TRBD1. CDR1 and CDR2 from the germline V gene are SGHRS and YFSETQ. Losses at the gene ends were 4 bases for V and 4 bases for J; bases not matched to a gene: 8. The CDR3 sequence is 15 residues long. The CDR3 loop reads CASSLQGGMADTQYF. The CDR3 nucleotides are TGCGCCAGCAGCCTACAGGGGGGCATGGCAGATACGCAGTATTTT.

This sequence joins TRBV7-2 and TRBJ1-3; 9 positions match TRBD1. The ends lost 6 bases at V and 0 bases at J; junction bases unmatched: 9. The CDR3 extends over 17 amino acids. The germline V gene has CDR1 SGHTA and CDR2 FQGNSA. CDR3 loop: CASRSGQGLSSGNTIYF. CDR3 DNA sequence: TGTGCCAGCAGGTCGGGACAGGGCCTTAGCTCTGGAAACACCATATATTTT.

The V and J genes are TRBV7-6 and TRBJ2-7, with D unclear. V lost 6 bases to trimming and J lost 1 base, with 13 bases between them. In germline, CDR1 is SGHVS, CDR2 FNYEAQ. There are 14 residues in the CDR3. The chain's CDR3 is CASRARLGSYEQYF. The CDR3 DNA reads TGTGCCAGCAGGGCCCGCCTAGGGTCCTACGAGCAGTACTTC.

This clone was found a few times. The chain carries TRBV28 and TRBJ1-2; 7 nucleotides match TRBD1. V gave up 3 bases and J gave up 0 bases; unmatched junction bases: 1. There are 14 residues in the CDR3. In germline, CDR1 is MDHEN, CDR2 SYDVKM. CDR3 sequence reads: CASSLGQPNYGYTF. The CDR3, as DNA: TGTGCCAGCAGTTTGGGACAGCCTAACTATGGCTACACCTTC.

This clone appeared a few times. This rearrangement joins TRBV7-8 to TRBJ1-1, with D perhaps TRBD1 (5 bases). Germline CDR1 SGHVS, CDR2 FQNEAQ. The ends were cut back, 5 bases at V and 6 bases at J, with 16 bases in the middle. The CDR3 loop spans 14 amino acids. CDR3 bases: TGTGCCAGCAGCCTCCGGGACCGCCCGGCTGAAGCTTTCTTT. This codes for CASSLRDRPAEAFF.

The chain recombines TRBV6-1 with TRBJ2-1; the match to TRBD2 covers 7 bases. The CDR3 runs to 15 residues. Looked up from germline, CDR1 is MNHNS and CDR2 is SASEGT. V gave up 4 bases and J gave up 0 bases; unmatched junction bases: 3. The CDR3 DNA follows: TGTGCCAGCAGTGCGGGACTAAGCTCCTACAATGAGCAGTTCTTC. Translating it yields CASSAGLSSYNEQFF.

This sequence joins TRBV15 and TRBJ1-6; the D gene is possibly TRBD1 (5 bases). CDR1 is LNHNV, CDR2 YYDKDF, per germline (reference sequence). The CDR3 runs 15 residues. Trimming shortened V by 1 base and J by 9 bases, and 13 bases separated the two germline ends. This CDR3 reads CATSRGPGDGSPLHF. In DNA form, the CDR3 reads TGTGCCACCAGCAGAGGCCCGGGGGATGGTTCACCCCTCCACTTT. The variable domain in full, completed from reference TRBV15 and TRBJ1-6, reads DAMVIQNPRYQVTQFGKPVTLSCSQTLNHNVMYWYQQKSSQAPKLLFHYYDKDFNNEADTPDNFQSRRPNTSFCFLDIRSPGLGDTAMYLCATSRGPGDGSPLHFGNGTRLTVT.

V usage is TRBV11-2 and J usage is TRBJ1-3, with 7 bases matching TRBD1. The junction had 3 bases not matched to a gene; V was cut back by 3 bases and J by 7 bases. This CDR3 has 13 residues. CDR1 and CDR2 from the germline V gene are SGHAT and FQNNGV. In DNA, the CDR3 is TGTGCCAGCAGCTTGGGACAGATGAACACCATATATTTT. It encodes CASSLGQMNTIYF.

V gene TRBV7-9 combines with J gene TRBJ2-3; TRBD1 agrees at 7 bases. Germline V gives CDR1 SEHNR, CDR2 FQNEAQ (reference sequence). V was clipped by 1 base and J by 6 bases; unmatched bases: 4. CDR3 size: 14 residues. The CDR3 sequence is CASSLDQQGDTQYF. As DNA, the CDR3 is TGTGCCAGCAGCTTAGACCAACAGGGGGATACGCAGTATTTT.

The chain couples TRBV2 to TRBJ2-3; a possible D gene is TRBD2 (6 bases). The CDR3 runs 12 residues. Trimming stripped 6 bases from V and 4 bases from J, with 8 bases between. Germline CDR1 is SNHLY and CDR2 is FYNNEI. CDR3 sequence (DNA): TGTGCCAGCAGCGGAGGGCCAGATACGCAGTATTTT. It is translated as CASSGGPDTQYF.

The chain carries TRBV30 and TRBJ2-5, with D possibly matching TRBD1 (6 bases). The V end lost 1 base, the J end lost 5 bases, and 8 bases lay between the germline ends. Germline-derived CDR1 and CDR2 are GTSNPN and SVGIG (reference sequence). The CDR3 covers 12 residues. CDR3 loop: CAWSDRVETQYF. The CDR3, as DNA: TGTGCCTGGAGTGACAGGGTTGAGACCCAGTACTTC.

The chain uses TRBV7-2 and TRBJ2-7; perhaps D is TRBD1 or TRBD2 (6 bases each). From germline, CDR1 is SGHTA and CDR2 FQGNSA. V shed 5 bases and J shed 1 base, with 15 bases lying between them. This CDR3 comprises 15 residues. The CDR3 DNA follows: TGTGCCAGCAGCCCCGAGGGGGACTTTTCCTACGAGCAGTACTTC. Translating it yields CASSPEGDFSYEQYF.

The chain employs TRBV7-2 and TRBJ2-1, with TRBD2 matching over 11 bases. With 5 bases clipped from V and 2 bases from J, the junction kept 11 bases outside the gene matches. CDR3 length equals 18 residues. The germline CDR1 and CDR2 sequences are SGHTA and FQGNSA. CDR3 sequence (DNA): TGTGCCAGCAGCCCCCTTGTCCTAGCGGGGGGCACCTACAATGAGCAGTTCTTC. Protein product: CASSPLVLAGGTYNEQFF.